This T cell receptor beta chain is from a study of metastatic and nonmetastatic thyroid tumors. The sample holds many counts of this clone. Antigen specificity is unknown. MiXCR reprocessed the PCR reads for TCRdb. Of some 26,000 clones in the sample, roughly a quarter were seen once. The entire patient cohort was treatment-naive prior to thyroid surgery. General study findings and limits: The reported finding was significantly higher TCR beta diversity in malignant thyroid tumors relative to benign nodules, in blood and tumor.

V was clipped by 7 bases and J by 8 bases, with 13 bases between them. The CDR3 sequence is 12 residues long. The material sequenced was blood. This receptor was taken from a male donor with papillary thyroid cancer or a benign thyroid nodule (not recorded which). Some clones in this sample may be carry-over from other donors' samples. The chain uses TRBV12-3 or TRBV12-4 and TRBJ2-3; weak D call: TRBD2 (5 bases). CDR3 coding DNA: TGTGCCAGCATGGAGGCCCCGGTTACGCAGTATTTT. Residues: CASMEAPVTQYF.